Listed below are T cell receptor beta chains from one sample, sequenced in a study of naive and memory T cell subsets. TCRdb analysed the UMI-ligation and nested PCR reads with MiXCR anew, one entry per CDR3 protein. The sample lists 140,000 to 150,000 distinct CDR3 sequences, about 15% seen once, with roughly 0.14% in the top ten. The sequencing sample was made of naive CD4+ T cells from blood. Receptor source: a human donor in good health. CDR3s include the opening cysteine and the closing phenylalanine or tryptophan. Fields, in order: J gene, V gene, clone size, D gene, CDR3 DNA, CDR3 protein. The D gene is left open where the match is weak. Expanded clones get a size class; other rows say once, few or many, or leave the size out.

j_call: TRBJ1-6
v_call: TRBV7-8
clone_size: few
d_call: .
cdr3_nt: TGTGCCAGCAGCTTATCGACCGCCGCGGGGGCCCTCCACTTT
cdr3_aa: CASSLSTAAGALHF

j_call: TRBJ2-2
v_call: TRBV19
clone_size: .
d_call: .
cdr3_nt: TGTGCCAGTAGTCCTCCGGGACAACGCACCGGGGAGCTGTTTTTT
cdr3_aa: CASSPPGQRTGELFF

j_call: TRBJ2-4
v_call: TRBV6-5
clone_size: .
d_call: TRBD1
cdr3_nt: TGTGCCAGCAAAACAGGGGGCGAAGGCAAAAACATTCAGTACTTC
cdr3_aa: CASKTGGEGKNIQYF

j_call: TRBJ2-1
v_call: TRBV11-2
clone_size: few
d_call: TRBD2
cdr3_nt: TGTGCCAGCAGCTCCTCGGGACTAGCGGAGGGGGGGGCCTCCAATGAGCAGTTCTTC
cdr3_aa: CASSSSGLAEGGASNEQFF

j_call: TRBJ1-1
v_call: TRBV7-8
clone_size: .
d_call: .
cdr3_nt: TGTGCCAGCAGCTTAGCCTGGACAGTGGCCGGACCCACTGAAGCTTTCTTT
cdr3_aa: CASSLAWTVAGPTEAFF

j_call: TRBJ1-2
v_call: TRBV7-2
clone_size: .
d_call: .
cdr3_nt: TGTGCCAGCAGCTCTATCAGGGGAGGGACTGGCTACACCTTC
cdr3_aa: CASSSIRGGTGYTF

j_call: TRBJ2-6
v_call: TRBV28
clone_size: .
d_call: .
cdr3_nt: TGTGCCAGCAGTTTATTGGGTGGGGCCAACGTCCTGACTTTC
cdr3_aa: CASSLLGGANVLTF

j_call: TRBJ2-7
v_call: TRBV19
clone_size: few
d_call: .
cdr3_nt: TGTGCCAGTAGTACAGGAGTCTCCTACGAGCAGTACTTC
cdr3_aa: CASSTGVSYEQYF

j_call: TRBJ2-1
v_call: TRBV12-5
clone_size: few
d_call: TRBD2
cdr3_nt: TGTGCTAGTGGACTGGCTAGCGGGATTATCTATGAGCAGTTCTTC
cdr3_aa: CASGLASGIIYEQFF

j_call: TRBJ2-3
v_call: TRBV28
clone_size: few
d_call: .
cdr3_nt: TGTGCCAGCAGTTTCTGGGGCCCAGATACGCAGTATTTT
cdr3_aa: CASSFWGPDTQYF

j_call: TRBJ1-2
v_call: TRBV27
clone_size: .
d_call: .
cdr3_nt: TGTGCCAGCAGCTTGACAGATAACTATGGCTACACCTTC
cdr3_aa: CASSLTDNYGYTF

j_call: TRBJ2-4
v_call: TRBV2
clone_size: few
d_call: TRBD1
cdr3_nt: TGTGCCAGCAGTGAAGCGGGGGACAGGGCCCCCAAAAACATTCAGTACTTC
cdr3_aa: CASSEAGDRAPKNIQYF

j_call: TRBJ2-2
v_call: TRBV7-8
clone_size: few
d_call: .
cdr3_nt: TGTGCCAGCAGCTTATCCGGGAACACCGGGGAGCTGTTTTTT
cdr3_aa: CASSLSGNTGELFF

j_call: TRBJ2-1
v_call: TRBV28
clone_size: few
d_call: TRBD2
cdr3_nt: TGTGCCAGCAGTCCGGGACTAGCGGCCGCCTACAATGAGCAGTTCTTC
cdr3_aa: CASSPGLAAAYNEQFF

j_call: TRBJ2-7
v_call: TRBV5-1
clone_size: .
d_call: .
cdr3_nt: TGCGCCAGCAGCCCTGGCCAGACCTACGAGCAGTACTTC
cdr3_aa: CASSPGQTYEQYF

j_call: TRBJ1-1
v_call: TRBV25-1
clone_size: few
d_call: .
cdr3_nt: TGTGCCAGCAGTGAATCCACTGAAGCTTTCTTT
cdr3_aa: CASSESTEAFF

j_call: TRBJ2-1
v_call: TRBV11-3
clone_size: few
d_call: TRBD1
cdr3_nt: TGTGCCAGCAGCGGTACCGGGACAGCTTACAATGAGCAGTTCTTC
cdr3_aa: CASSGTGTAYNEQFF

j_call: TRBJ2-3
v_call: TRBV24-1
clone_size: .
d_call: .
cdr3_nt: TGTGCCACCAGTGATGCCGGGACAATCGACGCAGATACGCAGTATTTT
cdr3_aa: CATSDAGTIDADTQYF

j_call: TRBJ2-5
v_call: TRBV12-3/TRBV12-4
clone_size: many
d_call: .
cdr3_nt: TGTGCCAGCAGTTTAGATATTTACGAAGAGACCCAGTACTTC
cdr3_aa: CASSLDIYEETQYF

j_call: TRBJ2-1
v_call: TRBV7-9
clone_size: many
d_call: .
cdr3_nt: TGTGCCAGCAGTCTGTTGGGGAGCTCCTACAATGAGCAGTTCTTC
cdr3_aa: CASSLLGSSYNEQFF

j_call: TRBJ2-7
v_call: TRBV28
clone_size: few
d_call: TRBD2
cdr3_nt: TGTGCCAGCACCCCTGGGCTAGCGGGGACCTACGAGCAGTACTTC
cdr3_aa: CASTPGLAGTYEQYF

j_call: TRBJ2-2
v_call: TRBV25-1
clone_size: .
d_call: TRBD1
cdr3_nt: TGTGCCAGCAGTGGGACCTTGGGACAGGGGGATTCGAACACCGGGGAGCTGTTTTTT
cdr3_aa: CASSGTLGQGDSNTGELFF

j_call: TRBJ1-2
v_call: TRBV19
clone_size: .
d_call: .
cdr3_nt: TGTGCCAGTAGTTCCAGGGCTAACTATGGCTACACCTTC
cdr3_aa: CASSSRANYGYTF

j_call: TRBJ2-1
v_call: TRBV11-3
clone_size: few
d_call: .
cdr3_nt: TGTGCCAGCAGCTTGGATCCAGAGGCCTACAATGAGCAGTTCTTC
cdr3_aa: CASSLDPEAYNEQFF

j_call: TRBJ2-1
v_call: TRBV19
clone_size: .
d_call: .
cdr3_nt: TGTGCCAGTAGTATTGCTAGTCCCAATGAGCAGTTCTTC
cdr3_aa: CASSIASPNEQFF

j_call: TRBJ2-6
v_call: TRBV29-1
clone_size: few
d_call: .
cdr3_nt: TGCAGCGTGGGCGAGGGGGGGACCGGGGCCAACGTCCTGACTTTC
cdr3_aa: CSVGEGGTGANVLTF

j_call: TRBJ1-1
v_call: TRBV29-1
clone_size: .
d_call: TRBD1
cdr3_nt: TGCAGCACAACCGGGACAGTGAACACTGAAGCTTTCTTT
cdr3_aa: CSTTGTVNTEAFF